This T cell receptor (beta chain) was obtained from a study of CD8+ T cells in alopecia areata. CDR1 is SGHDT and CDR2 is FRDEAV in the germline V gene. V shed 5 bases, J shed 4 bases, and the junction held 8 bases outside the gene matches. The CDR3 contains 15 residues. Reverse transcription of extracted RNA yielded cDNA, which provided the sequencing template. Some clones are missing from TCRdb's copy, which holds only in-frame ones; the method was immunoSEQ multiplex PCR. Listed for the sample are 250,000 or so clones, none seen a single time. The sample holds a few counts of this clone. Gene names are the mouse ones. The sequenced fragment ends 4 residues before the CDR3 boundary, so the rest is inferred from the germline J gene. Pooled cells of cutaneous lymph node origin were sorted on CD4, CD8alpha, NKG2D, NKG2ACE and other markers.

The rearrangement joins TRBV14 to TRBJ2-1; 8 bases match TRBD2. The sequence was collected from a C3H/HeJ mouse with alopecia areata. These mice share the MHC haplotype H2-k. Sequencing used CD4+ T cells sorted from a lymph node. CDR3 loop: CASRSLGGAYAEQFF. Partial CDR3 DNA: TGTGCCAGCAGGTCCCTCGGGGGGGCTTATGCT.